The 2 T cell receptor beta chains below all came from one sample that was sequenced in a study of control samples from healthy donors and cancer patients. Using immunoSEQ multiplex PCR, the repertoire was profiled, and TCRdb retains in-frame clones only, with some absent. The sample lists about 42,000 clones, around four fifths occurring once. Material for sequencing was blood. The receptors come from a man aged 60 to 75 in good health.

This clone was found once. V and J are TRBV25-1 and TRBJ2-5; D perhaps matches TRBD2 (6 bases). This CDR3 region has 17 residues. Germline loops: CDR1 MGHDK, CDR2 SYGVNS. V was clipped by 3 bases and J by 5 bases, with 22 bases between them. CDR3 amino acids: CASSELSGGEGLETQYF. CDR3 nucleotides: TGTGCCAGCAGTGAGTTATCCGGGGGAGAGGGATTGGAGACCCAGTACTTC.

This clone has ten or more counts. The V call is TRBV6-4, the J call TRBJ1-1; 8 bases map to TRBD1. This CDR3 comprises 14 residues. J was trimmed by 4 bases and V by 5 bases; bases with no gene match: 6. Germline CDR1 is MRHNA and CDR2 is SNTAGT. The CDR3 protein is CASSPTGEGTEAFF. The DNA for the CDR3 is TGTGCCAGCAGTCCGACAGGGGAGGGCACTGAAGCTTTCTTT.